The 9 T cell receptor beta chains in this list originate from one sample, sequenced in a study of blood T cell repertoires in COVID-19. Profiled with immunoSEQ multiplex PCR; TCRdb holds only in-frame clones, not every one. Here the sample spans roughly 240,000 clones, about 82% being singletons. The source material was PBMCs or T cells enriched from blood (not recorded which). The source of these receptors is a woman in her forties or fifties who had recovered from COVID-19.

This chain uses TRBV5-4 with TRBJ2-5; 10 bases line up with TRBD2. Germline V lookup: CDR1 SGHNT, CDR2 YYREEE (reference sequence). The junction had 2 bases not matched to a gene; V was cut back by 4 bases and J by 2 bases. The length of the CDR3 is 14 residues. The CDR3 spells CASSRGLAQETQYF. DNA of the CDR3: TGTGCCAGCAGCAGGGGACTAGCGCAAGAGACCCAGTACTTC.

CDR3 amino acids: CASSLGQEVSGYTF. CDR3 nucleotides: TGCGCCAGCAGCTTGGGACAGGAGGTTTCGGGCTACACCTTC. The chain joins TRBV5-1 to TRBJ1-2; TRBD1 might be the D (6 bases). The CDR3 has 14 amino acids. The V gene's germline CDR1 is SGHRS and CDR2 YFSETQ. V lost 0 bases, J lost 8 bases, and 14 bases lay in between.

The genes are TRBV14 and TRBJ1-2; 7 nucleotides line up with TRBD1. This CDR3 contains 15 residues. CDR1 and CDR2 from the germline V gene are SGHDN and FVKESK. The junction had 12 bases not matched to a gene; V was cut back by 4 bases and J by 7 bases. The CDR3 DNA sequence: TGTGCCAGCAGCCGCCGACAGGGCGGTGTCGGTGGCTACACCTTC. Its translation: CASSRRQGGVGGYTF.

In DNA, the CDR3 is TGTGCCAGCAGTCCGCCTCCGTTCTCCAGGGGTCCCCCAAACACTGAAGCTTTCTTT. Protein product: CASSPPPFSRGPPNTEAFF. This rearrangement joins TRBV28 to TRBJ1-1, with a possible D match to TRBD1 (6 bases). Trimming stripped 5 bases from V and 2 bases from J, with 27 bases between. There are 19 residues in the CDR3. CDR1 and CDR2 from the germline V gene are MDHEN and SYDVKM.

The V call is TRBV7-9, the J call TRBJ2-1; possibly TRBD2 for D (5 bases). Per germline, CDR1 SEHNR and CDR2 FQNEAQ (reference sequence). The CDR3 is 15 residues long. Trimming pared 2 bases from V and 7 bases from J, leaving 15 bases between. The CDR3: CASSLRWERSNEQFF. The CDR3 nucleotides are TGTGCCAGCAGCTTACGGTGGGAGAGGAGTAATGAGCAGTTCTTC. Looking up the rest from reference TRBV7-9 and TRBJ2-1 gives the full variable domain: DTGVSQNPRHKITKRGQNVTFRCDPISEHNRLYWYRQTLGQGPEFLTYFQNEAQLEKSRLLSDRFSAERPKGSFSTLEIQRTEQGDSAMYLCASSLRWERSNEQFFGPGTRLTVL.

CDR3 sequence reads: CASSDTGVVNSPLHF. CDR3 DNA sequence: TGTGCCAGCAGTGACACAGGGGTGGTTAATTCACCCCTCCACTTT. The chain uses TRBV6-4 and TRBJ1-6; 7 positions agree with TRBD1. The ends lost 2 bases at V and 6 bases at J; junction bases unmatched: 4. The CDR3 covers 15 residues. CDR1 MRHNA and CDR2 SNTAGT come from the germline V gene.

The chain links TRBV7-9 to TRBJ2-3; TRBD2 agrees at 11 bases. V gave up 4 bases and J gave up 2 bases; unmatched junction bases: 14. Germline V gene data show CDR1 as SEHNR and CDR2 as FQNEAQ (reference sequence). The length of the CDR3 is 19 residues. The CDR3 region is CASSSSGTSGFLLTDTQYF. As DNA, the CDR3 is TGTGCCAGCAGCTCCTCCGGGACTAGCGGATTCCTTCTCACAGATACGCAGTATTTT.

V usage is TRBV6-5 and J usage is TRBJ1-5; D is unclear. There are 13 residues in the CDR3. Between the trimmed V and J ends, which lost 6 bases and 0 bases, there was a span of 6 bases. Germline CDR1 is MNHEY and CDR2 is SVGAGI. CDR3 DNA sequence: TGTGCCAGCAGACAGACTAGCAATCAGCCCCAGCATTTT. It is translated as CASRQTSNQPQHF.

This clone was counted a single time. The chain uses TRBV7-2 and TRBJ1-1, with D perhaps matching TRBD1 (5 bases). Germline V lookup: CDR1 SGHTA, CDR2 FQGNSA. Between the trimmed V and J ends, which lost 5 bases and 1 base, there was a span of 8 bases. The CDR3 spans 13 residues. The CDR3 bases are TGTGCCAGCAGCCTACAGGCGAACACTGAAGCTTTCTTT. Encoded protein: CASSLQANTEAFF.